This TCR beta chain was captured in a study of control samples from healthy donors and cancer patients. This clone was counted a single time. The protocol was immunoSEQ multiplex PCR, while the TCRdb copy is restricted to in-frame clones and leaves out a portion. The sample gives roughly 130,000 clones, around 90% of which show up once; about 9% is in the top ten. The CDR3 is 16 amino acids. The germline CDR1 and CDR2 sequences are LNHNV and YYDKDF (reference sequence). V trimming: 0 bases; J trimming: 7 bases; junction bases outside the gene matches: 7. Sequenced sample: blood. This clonotype was obtained from a man aged 18 to 30 in good health. The chain employs TRBV15 and TRBJ2-1; 9 positions match TRBD2. Here the CDR3 DNA reads TGTGCCACCAGCAGAGATACCAGCGGGGGGTTAAATGAGCAGTTCTTC. Translation gives CATSRDTSGGLNEQFF.